These T cell receptor beta chains were read from a single sample in a study of blood T cell repertoires in COVID-19. Produced via immunoSEQ multiplex PCR; TCRdb's table is partial and in-frame only. The profile shows roughly 120,000 clones, more than 70% of them singletons. The material sequenced was peripheral blood. The receptors shown here come from a human donor in a cohort sampled during active COVID-19. CDR3s include the opening cysteine and the closing phenylalanine or tryptophan. Each record gives: V gene, D gene, clone size, J gene, CDR3 DNA, CDR3 protein. The D gene is left open where the match is weak. Size values are once, few and many counts, or a class for expanded clones, and some rows have none.

TRBV7-9,NA,NA,TRBJ2-5,TGTGCCAGCAGCTTAGGTTCTGGAGGGGAGACCCAGTACTTC,CASSLGSGGETQYF
TRBV6-2/TRBV6-3,TRBD1,NA,TRBJ1-1,TGTGCCAGCAGTTACTGGGACAGGGGTTGGACGGGCACTGAAGCTTTCTTT,CASSYWDRGWTGTEAFF
TRBV5-8,TRBD1,once,TRBJ1-2,TGTGCCAGCAGCTACTCGCAGGGGGCGAGGGACTATGGCTACACCTTC,CASSYSQGARDYGYTF
TRBV9,TRBD2,NA,TRBJ2-1,TGTGCCAGCAGCACTAGCGGGAGTCCCTACAATGAGCAGTTCTTC,CASSTSGSPYNEQFF
TRBV19,TRBD1,few,TRBJ1-6,TGTGCCAGTAAGGGGGGACAGGGGAAGTCACCCCTCCACTTT,CASKGGQGKSPLHF
TRBV7-2,NA,few,TRBJ1-1,TGTGCCAGCAGAAAACAGGGACGGGACACTGAAGCTTTCTTT,CASRKQGRDTEAFF
TRBV5-1,NA,NA,TRBJ1-2,TGCGCCAGCAGCTTGGAACAGGCTTTTGGGGATGGCTACACCTTC,CASSLEQAFGDGYTF
TRBV19,TRBD1,NA,TRBJ1-2,TGTGCCAGTAGTACACAGGGGGACTATGGCTACACCTTC,CASSTQGDYGYTF
TRBV30,TRBD2,NA,TRBJ2-5,TGTGCCCGATCTAGCGGGAGGGAAGAGACCCAGTACTTC,CARSSGREETQYF
TRBV5-1,NA,NA,TRBJ2-1,TGCGCCAGCAGCTTGGAAGACATTCGGAATGAGCAGTTCTTC,CASSLEDIRNEQFF
TRBV5-4,TRBD1,NA,TRBJ1-6,TGTGCCAGCAGCTTGGGGACAGGGGACTCTTATAATTCACCCCTCCACTTT,CASSLGTGDSYNSPLHF
TRBV19,NA,once,TRBJ1-2,TGTGCCAGTAGTATTATTCCCGTAGTCGGTAACTATGGCTACACCTTC,CASSIIPVVGNYGYTF
TRBV12-3/TRBV12-4,NA,once,TRBJ1-2,TGTGCCGCCCGGGATCTTTTGGGCTATGGCTACACCTTC,CAARDLLGYGYTF
TRBV2,NA,NA,TRBJ1-1,TGTGCCAGCAGTAGAGAAGTGAACACTGAAGCTTTCTTT,CASSREVNTEAFF
TRBV3-1/TRBV3-2,NA,NA,TRBJ1-5,TGTGCCAGCAGCCAAGGGGTTAGCCAGCCCCAGCATTTT,CASSQGVSQPQHF
TRBV28,TRBD1,NA,TRBJ1-3,TGTGCCAGCAGTTCTGGGACAGCAAACACCATATATTTT,CASSSGTANTIYF
TRBV12-5,NA,NA,TRBJ2-3,TGTGCTAGTGGTTTGTGGGGGCGCGGAAGCACAGATACGCAGTATTTT,CASGLWGRGSTDTQYF
TRBV5-1,NA,NA,TRBJ2-5,TGCGCCAGCAGCTTGGCCGGGACACGGGAGACCCAGTACTTC,CASSLAGTRETQYF
TRBV20-1,NA,NA,TRBJ1-1,TGCAGTGCTAGAGACCCCGTTGAAGCTTTCTTT,CSARDPVEAFF
TRBV10-3,NA,NA,TRBJ1-1,TGTGCCATTCGCCTCCAGGGGAACACTGAAGCTTTCTTT,CAIRLQGNTEAFF
TRBV3-1/TRBV3-2,NA,NA,TRBJ2-7,TGTGCCAGCAGCCCCGAAGCCCCGGGTAACTACGAGCAGTACTTC,CASSPEAPGNYEQYF
TRBV4-1,TRBD2,NA,TRBJ2-3,TGCGCCAGCAGTCGTTCGACTAGCGGAGATACGCAGTATTTT,CASSRSTSGDTQYF
TRBV4-1,NA,NA,TRBJ1-1,TGCGCCAGCAGCCAACCCGGTGGTAACACTGAAGCTTTCTTT,CASSQPGGNTEAFF
TRBV6-5,NA,NA,TRBJ2-1,TGTGCCATCAAGAGGGCGGGCACTTACAATGAGCAGTTCTTC,CAIKRAGTYNEQFF
TRBV5-1,TRBD2,NA,TRBJ2-1,TGCGCCAGCAGCTTGGTACCAGGACTAGCGGGAGCGGACGAGCAGTTCTTC,CASSLVPGLAGADEQFF
TRBV3-1/TRBV3-2,TRBD1,NA,TRBJ2-7,TGTGCCAGCAGCCAACAGGGGGCAGTCGAGCAGTACTTC,CASSQQGAVEQYF
TRBV7-9,TRBD1,NA,TRBJ2-2,TGTGCCAGCAGCTTAGATTTTGGACAGGGGTCCGGGGAGCTGTTTTTT,CASSLDFGQGSGELFF
TRBV14,TRBD2,NA,TRBJ2-1,TGTGCCAGCAGCCAAGAGTTGGGAACTAGCGGGAGTCGTGGCAATGAGCAGTTCTTC,CASSQELGTSGSRGNEQFF
TRBV5-6,TRBD1,NA,TRBJ1-2,TGTGCCAGCAGCTTTCGACAGGGGGATGGCTACACCTTC,CASSFRQGDGYTF
TRBV28,NA,once,TRBJ2-3,TGTGCCAGCAGTCCCCAGGGGGATACGCAGTATTTT,CASSPQGDTQYF
TRBV7-9,TRBD1,NA,TRBJ2-7,TGTGCCAGCAGCTTAGAACCCGGACAGGGGGCAGTTAACGAGCAGTACTTC,CASSLEPGQGAVNEQYF
TRBV25-1,NA,NA,TRBJ2-3,TGTGCCAGCAGTGAATTGAACTTCGGCAGGGGTCATACGCAGTATTTT,CASSELNFGRGHTQYF
TRBV28,TRBD2,NA,TRBJ2-5,TGTGCCAGCAGTTTGACTAGCGGGCAAGAGACCCAGTACTTC,CASSLTSGQETQYF
TRBV27,NA,NA,TRBJ2-6,TGTGCCAGCAAACACGAGGAAGCTGGGGCCAACGTCCTGACTTTC,CASKHEEAGANVLTF
TRBV18,NA,NA,TRBJ2-7,TGTGCCAGCTCACCTTCTGGCTCCGAGCAGTACTTC,CASSPSGSEQYF
TRBV11-2,TRBD1,NA,TRBJ1-6,TGTGCCAGCAGCTTAGCACAGGGGGCATTTAATTCACCCCTCCACTTT,CASSLAQGAFNSPLHF
TRBV18,NA,NA,TRBJ1-5,TGTGCCAGCTCACTGGGCCTACAGGGAACGGGCAATCAGCCCCAGCATTTT,CASSLGLQGTGNQPQHF
TRBV14,TRBD1,NA,TRBJ2-1,TGTGCCAGCAGCCCGCATGGGACAGGGAATGAGTTCTTC,CASSPHGTGNEFF
TRBV5-1,TRBD2,NA,TRBJ2-7,TGCGCCAGCAGCCCCGCGGGAGGGGCGACGAACGAGCAGTACTTC,CASSPAGGATNEQYF
TRBV4-1,TRBD1,few,TRBJ2-5,TGCGCCAGCAGCCAAGGAATGGGACAGGCAAAGGGAGAGACCCAGTACTTC,CASSQGMGQAKGETQYF
TRBV18,TRBD2,once,TRBJ2-5,TGTGCCAGCTCACCTCGGCCAGCGGGAGGTTTTAGGGAGACCCAGTACTTC,CASSPRPAGGFRETQYF
TRBV13,NA,NA,TRBJ1-1,TGTGCCAGCAGCTTAGGCCTGGGGGCGACTGAAGCTTTCTTT,CASSLGLGATEAFF
TRBV5-1,NA,NA,TRBJ1-4,TGCGCCAGCAGCTTGAGCTCAACTAATGAAAAACTGTTTTTT,CASSLSSTNEKLFF
TRBV3-1/TRBV3-2,NA,NA,TRBJ2-5,TGTGCCAGCAGCCTACTAGAACGTGGGACCCAGTACTTC,CASSLLERGTQYF
TRBV5-1,TRBD2,NA,TRBJ2-1,TGCGCCAGCAGCTACGTAGCGGGAGGGGTCTACAATGAGCAGTTCTTC,CASSYVAGGVYNEQFF
TRBV7-3,TRBD1,NA,TRBJ2-6,TGTGCCAGCAGCGCCAAGGGACAGGGGTCCGGGGCCAACGTCCTGACTTTC,CASSAKGQGSGANVLTF
TRBV4-3,TRBD2,once,TRBJ2-5,TGCGCCAGCAGCCGGGGACTAGCGGGACAAGAGACCCAGTACTTC,CASSRGLAGQETQYF
TRBV2,TRBD1,NA,TRBJ2-2,TGTGCCAGCAGTGTACCCGGACAGGGGGTCGGGGAGCTGTTTTTT,CASSVPGQGVGELFF